The clone carrying this TCR beta chain was detected a few times. The antigen remains unidentified. This sample was included in a study of identical twins. Regarding the study as a whole: Out-of-frame beta sequences exhibited a weaker degree of excess twin sharing. Findings came from cross-sectional statistics, without long-term follow-up of donors.

Trimming left V 4 bases short and J 0 bases short, with 11 bases between. Germline CDR1 is SGDLS and CDR2 is YYNGEE. The CDR3 has 14 residues. One entry per CDR3 protein, called by TCRdb with MiXCR from the 5' RACE reads. Of about 210,000 distinct CDR3 sequences listed, roughly a tenth were seen once; the top ten hold 5% to 6.5%. The rearrangement joins TRBV9 to TRBJ2-7; D unresolved. This sequence was found in a woman between 18 and 30 years old in good health. The sample taken for sequencing was memory (CD45RO+) T cells sorted from blood. The CDR3 DNA sequence: TGTGCCAGCAGCACAGACGGGCCCTCCTACGAGCAGTACTTC. Encoded protein: CASSTDGPSYEQYF. The variable domain in full, completed from reference TRBV9 and TRBJ2-7, reads DSGVTQTPKHLITATGQRVTLRCSPRSGDLSVYWYQQSLDQGLQFLIQYYNGEERAKGNILERFSAQQFPDLHSELNLSSLELGDSALYFCASSTDGPSYEQYFGPGTRLTVT.